The subject of this entry is one TCR beta chain. The data derive from a study of blood T cell repertoires in COVID-19. Study-wide context: The study drew acute and convalescent COVID-19 samples from the United States, Italy and Spain. Sources were T cells, B-cell-depleted T cells, or PBMCs; the material itself was cDNA or gDNA.

In the authors' workflow: Amplifying reference gene primers gave estimates of nucleated cell counts. The assay was immunoSEQ multiplex PCR, and TCRdb's table has in-frame clones only and misses some. The DNA was the basis for D and trimming; V, J and clone size are from that table. The table lists 200,000 to 300,000 clones, around 90% of them singletons. This CDR3 has 12 residues. Trimming took 5 bases from V and 11 from J, leaving 16 bases between them. Germline V lookup: CDR1 SGHRS, CDR2 YFSETQ. The material sequenced was peripheral blood. The chain recombines TRBV5-1 with TRBJ1-1; D remains ambiguous. The source is a woman aged 40 to 50 with acute or convalescent COVID-19. The CDR3 reads CASSRDGNSAFF. The CDR3 DNA reads as TGCGCCAGCAGTCGTGACGGGAACTCGGCTTTCTTT.